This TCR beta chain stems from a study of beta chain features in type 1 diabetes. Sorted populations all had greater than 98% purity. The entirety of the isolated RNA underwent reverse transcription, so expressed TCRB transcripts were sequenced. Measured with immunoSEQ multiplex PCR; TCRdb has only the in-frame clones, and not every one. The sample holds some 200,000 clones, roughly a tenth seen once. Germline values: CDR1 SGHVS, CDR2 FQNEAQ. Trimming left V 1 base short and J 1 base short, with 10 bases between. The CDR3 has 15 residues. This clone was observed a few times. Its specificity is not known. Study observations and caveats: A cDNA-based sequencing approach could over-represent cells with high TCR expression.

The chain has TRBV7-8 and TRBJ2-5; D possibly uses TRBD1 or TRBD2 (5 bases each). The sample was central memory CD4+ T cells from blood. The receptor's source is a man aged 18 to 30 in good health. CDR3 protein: CASSLDGTSQETQYF. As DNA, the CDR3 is TGTGCCAGCAGCTTAGACGGGACCTCCCAAGAGACCCAGTACTTC. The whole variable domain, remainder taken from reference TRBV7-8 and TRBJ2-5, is GAGVSQSPRYKVAKRGQDVALRCDPISGHVSLFWYQQALGQGPEFLTYFQNEAQLDKSGLPSDRFFAERPEGSVSTLKIQRTQQEDSAVYLCASSLDGTSQETQYFGPGTRLLVL.